Shown below are 19 T cell receptor beta chains from a single sample sequenced in a study of cytomegalovirus exposure and HLA in healthy donors. The PCR ran on 60 Vbeta and 13 Jbeta primers. This table comes from immunoSEQ multiplex PCR, and its TCRdb copy is limited to in-frame clones, with some not included. The table has about 150,000 clones, approximately 80% seen once. Sequencing input: PBMCs. The receptors were gathered from a woman aged 40 to 50 in good health and CMV-seronegative.

This clone turned up a few times. The chain recombines TRBV5-1 with TRBJ2-1, with 14 bases identical to TRBD2. The CDR3 runs 16 residues. Unmatched junction bases numbered 6, after V lost 5 bases and J lost 5 bases. The germline CDR1 and CDR2 sequences are SGHRS and YFSETQ. CDR3 sequence (DNA): TGCGCCAGCAGTCGACTAGCGGGAGGGGGAAACAATGAGCAGTTCTTC. Its translation is CASSRLAGGGNNEQFF.

The sample holds a few counts of this clone. This sequence joins TRBV19 and TRBJ2-7, with TRBD2 matching over 7 bases. After removal of 3 bases from V and 1 base from J, the junction contained 6 bases not matched to a gene. The length of the CDR3 is 15 residues. Per the germline V gene, CDR1 is LNHDA and CDR2 is SQIVND (reference sequence). CDR3 sequence: CASSIKPSGSYEQYF. Here the CDR3 DNA reads TGTGCCAGTAGTATTAAGCCTAGCGGATCCTACGAGCAGTACTTC.

The chain recombines TRBV6-5 with TRBJ1-1, with D maybe TRBD1 (6 bases). Germline V CDR1 and CDR2: MNHEY, SVGAGI. Trimming stripped 2 bases from V and 11 bases from J, with 12 bases between. The CDR3 spans 12 residues. The CDR3: CASSYTAGAAFF. The DNA for the CDR3 is TGTGCCAGCAGTTACACAGCAGGGGCTGCTTTCTTT.

V gene TRBV7-9 combines with J gene TRBJ2-3; 10 positions match TRBD1. Germline V gives CDR1 SEHNR, CDR2 FQNEAQ (reference sequence). V gave up 6 bases and J gave up 2 bases; unmatched junction bases: 14. CDR3 length: 18 residues. The CDR3 DNA sequence: TGTGCCAGCAGAGACAAACAATCCGGGACAGGGGCCACAGATACGCAGTATTTT. The encoded protein is CASRDKQSGTGATDTQYF.

The CDR3 DNA follows: TGTGCCAGCAGTGTCCCCCGGGGGGTCAGACATAATTCACCCCTCCACTTT. Translating it yields CASSVPRGVRHNSPLHF. V and J are TRBV6-1 and TRBJ1-6, with D maybe TRBD1 (5 bases). This CDR3 has 17 residues. Germline V CDR1 and CDR2: MNHNS, SASEGT. V was clipped by 4 bases and J by 5 bases, with 18 bases between them.

The chain combines TRBV30 with TRBJ2-7; unclear D gene. V was shortened by 4 bases and J by 5 bases, with 12 bases between the two germline ends. The V gene's germline CDR1 is GTSNPN and CDR2 SVGIG (reference sequence). This CDR3 is built from 12 residues. CDR3 residues: CAWTPLGDEQYF. The CDR3 region has the DNA TGTGCCTGGACTCCATTAGGAGACGAGCAGTACTTC. Complete variable domain (other parts from reference TRBV30 and TRBJ2-7): SQTIHQWPATLVQPVGSPLSLECTVEGTSNPNLYWYRQAAGRGLQLLFYSVGIGQISSEVPQNLSASRPQDRQFILSSKKLLLSDSGFYLCAWTPLGDEQYFGPGTRLTVT.

V and J are TRBV6-5 and TRBJ1-5, with D hard to call. Per the germline V gene, CDR1 is MNHEY and CDR2 is SVGAGI. The CDR3 runs to 15 residues. V lost 2 bases and J 1 base, leaving 9 bases between the germline ends. The CDR3 nucleotides are TGTGCCAGCAGTTACGGGCCCCAAAGCAATCAGCCCCAGCATTTT. Residues: CASSYGPQSNQPQHF.

With regard to this clone: A junction boundary mismatches the germline segment, possibly from a read error. In the same sample, other DNA sequences code for this CDR3. The CDR3 nucleotides read TGCAGCGTGGGGGACTCTGGGGCCAACGGCCTGACTTTC. Its translation is CSVGDSGANGLTF. The V gene is TRBV29-1, the J gene TRBJ2-6; tentative D call: TRBD2 (6 bases). Germline CDR1 is SQVTM and CDR2 is ANQGSEA. The CDR3 length is 13 residues.

The chain has TRBV6-5 and TRBJ2-2; TRBD1 aligns across 7 bases. The CDR3 runs to 12 residues. Germline CDR1 MNHEY, CDR2 SVGAGI. Germline trimming cut 10 bases from V and 4 bases from J; bases unmatched to any gene: 3. The DNA for the CDR3 is TGTGCCATAAGGGGGCTCACCGGGGAGCTGTTTTTT. It encodes CAIRGLTGELFF.

This clone has just one count. The rearrangement joins TRBV10-3 to TRBJ2-2; TRBD2 agrees at 9 bases. V shed 1 base, J shed 1 base, and the junction held 16 bases outside the gene matches. CDR3 length: 21 residues. Germline assignment: CDR1 ENHRY and CDR2 SYGVKD. The CDR3 here is CAISELTLQWLAGWNTGELFF. The CDR3 bases are TGTGCCATCAGTGAGTTAACCCTCCAGTGGCTAGCGGGGTGGAACACCGGGGAGCTGTTTTTT.

The CDR3 is CASSPTGGLEQYF. For the CDR3, the DNA is TGTGCCAGCAGCCCCACAGGGGGCCTAGAGCAGTACTTC. The V and J genes are TRBV7-3 and TRBJ2-7, with 9 nucleotides matching TRBD1. The CDR3 consists of 13 residues. The trim removed 5 bases at V and 7 bases at J, leaving 6 bases unmatched. Per germline, CDR1 SGHTA and CDR2 FQGTGA.

The chain has TRBV5-4 and TRBJ2-7, with 10 bases matching TRBD1. V was pared by 5 bases and J by 6 bases, with 14 bases of the junction left unmatched. CDR3 length: 16 residues. The germline V gene has CDR1 SGHNT and CDR2 YYREEE (reference sequence). CDR3 in amino acids: CASRSSSGQGFSEQYF. CDR3 DNA: TGTGCCAGCAGATCAAGTTCGGGACAGGGGTTTAGCGAGCAGTACTTC.

The chain carries TRBV4-3 and TRBJ1-2; weak D call: TRBD1 (5 bases). The germline V and J ends were trimmed by 0 bases and 0 bases, with 11 bases remaining between them. Germline CDR1 is LGHNA and CDR2 is YSLEER. This CDR3 comprises 16 residues. CDR3 residues: CASSQDRGEANYGYTF. The CDR3 DNA reads as TGCGCCAGCAGCCAAGATCGGGGGGAAGCTAACTATGGCTACACCTTC.

The genes are TRBV5-4 and TRBJ1-2, with TRBD1 matching 8 bases. Germline V CDR1 and CDR2: SGHNT, YYREEE (reference sequence). This CDR3 has 13 residues. V gave up 0 bases and J gave up 8 bases; unmatched junction bases: 3. The CDR3, as DNA: TGTGCCAGCAGCTTGGATGGGACAGGAGGCTACACCTTC. Translating it yields CASSLDGTGGYTF.

V usage is TRBV9 and J usage is TRBJ2-7, with D tentatively TRBD1 (6 bases). V lost 0 bases and J 0 bases, leaving 16 bases between the germline ends. Per the germline V gene, CDR1 is SGDLS and CDR2 is YYNGEE. This CDR3 is built from 17 residues. The CDR3 is CASSVGTGGQSSYEQYF. Written as DNA, the CDR3 is TGTGCCAGCAGCGTAGGGACCGGAGGACAGAGCTCCTACGAGCAGTACTTC.

This chain connects TRBV10-2 to TRBJ2-7, with 7 positions matching TRBD1. Germline CDR1 WSHSY, CDR2 SAAADI. Losses at the gene ends were 4 bases for V and 3 bases for J; bases not matched to a gene: 6. CDR3 length equals 14 residues. This CDR3 is CASSANRDSYEQYF. The CDR3 nucleotides read TGCGCCAGCAGTGCCAACCGGGACAGCTACGAGCAGTACTTC.

The CDR3: CASSQPAGGSYEQYF. The CDR3 nucleotides read TGCGCCAGCAGCCAACCGGCAGGGGGCTCCTACGAGCAGTACTTC. V is TRBV4-1 and J is TRBJ2-7, with 7 nucleotides matching TRBD1. Unmatched junction bases numbered 4, after V lost 2 bases and J lost 0 bases. Germline V CDR1 and CDR2: MGHRA, YSYEKL. This CDR3 is built from 15 residues.

The chain couples TRBV29-1 to TRBJ2-3; TRBD2 matches 13 bases. The CDR3 has 15 residues. Germline loops: CDR1 SQVTM, CDR2 ANQGSEA. J gave up 5 bases and V 7 bases, and 9 bases lay outside the gene matches. DNA of the CDR3: TGCAGCGCCGACGGGACTAGCGGGGCGAGAGATACGCAGTATTTT. It yields the protein CSADGTSGARDTQYF.

V gene TRBV28 combines with J gene TRBJ1-5, with 12 bases that match TRBD1. In germline, CDR1 is MDHEN, CDR2 SYDVKM. There are 18 residues in the CDR3. After removal of 6 bases from V and 7 bases from J, the junction contained 16 bases not matched to a gene. DNA for the CDR3: TGTGCCAGCAGGGGTTATATGGGACAGGGGGCGGTAAAGCAGCCCCAGCATTTT. Its protein product is CASRGYMGQGAVKQPQHF. Complete variable domain (other parts from reference TRBV28 and TRBJ1-5): DVKVTQSSRYLVKRTGEKVFLECVQDMDHENMFWYRQDPGLGLRLIYFSYDVKMKEKGDIPEGYSVSREKKERFSLILESASTNQTSMYLCASRGYMGQGAVKQPQHFGDGTRLSIL.